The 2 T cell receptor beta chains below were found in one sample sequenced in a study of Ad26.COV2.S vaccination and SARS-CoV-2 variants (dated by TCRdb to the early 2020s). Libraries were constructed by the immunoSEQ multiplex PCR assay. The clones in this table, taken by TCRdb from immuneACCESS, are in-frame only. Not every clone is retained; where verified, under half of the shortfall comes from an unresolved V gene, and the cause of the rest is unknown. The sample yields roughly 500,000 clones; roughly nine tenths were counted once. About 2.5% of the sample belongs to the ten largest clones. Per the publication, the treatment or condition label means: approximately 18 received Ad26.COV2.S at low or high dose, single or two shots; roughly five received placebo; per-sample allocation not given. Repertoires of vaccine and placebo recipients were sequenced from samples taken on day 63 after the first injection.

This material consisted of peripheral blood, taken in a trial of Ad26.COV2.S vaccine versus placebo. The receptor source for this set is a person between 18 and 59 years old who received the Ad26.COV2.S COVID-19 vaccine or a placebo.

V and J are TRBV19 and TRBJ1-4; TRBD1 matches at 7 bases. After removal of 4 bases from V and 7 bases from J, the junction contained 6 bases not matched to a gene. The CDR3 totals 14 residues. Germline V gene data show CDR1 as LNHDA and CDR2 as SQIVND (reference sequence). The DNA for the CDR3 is TGTGCCAGTAGTACCCGACAGGGAAGTGAAAAACTGTTTTTT. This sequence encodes CASSTRQGSEKLFF.

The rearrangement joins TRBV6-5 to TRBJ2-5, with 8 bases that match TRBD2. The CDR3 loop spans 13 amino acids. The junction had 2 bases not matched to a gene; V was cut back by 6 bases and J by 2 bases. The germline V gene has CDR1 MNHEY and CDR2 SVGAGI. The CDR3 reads CASSGTRQETQYF. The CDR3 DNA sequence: TGTGCCAGCAGCGGGACTAGACAAGAGACCCAGTACTTC.